The present entry profiles one TCR beta chain with its context. The data are from a study of blood T cell repertoires in COVID-19. In assigning cohorts, the study relied on participant-reported clinical history. Among Cohort 3 donors, those recovered had two negative PCRs, clearance, or symptom resolution. This CDR3 is built from 15 residues. In germline, CDR1 is SGHKS, CDR2 YYEKEE (reference sequence). J gave up 5 bases and V 1 base, and 3 bases lay outside the gene matches. The protocol was immunoSEQ multiplex PCR, while the TCRdb copy is restricted to in-frame clones and leaves out a portion. The repertoire has 200,000 to 250,000 clones, roughly 90% of them found once; the top ten carry more than 2.5%.

The receptor was isolated from a woman in her 30s who had recovered from COVID-19. V usage is TRBV5-5 and J usage is TRBJ2-2; 9 nucleotides agree with TRBD2. The specimen sequenced was PBMCs or T cells enriched from blood (not recorded which). DNA for the CDR3: TGTGCCAGCAGCTTGTGGAGCGGGGGGACCGGGGAGCTGTTTTTT. It is translated as CASSLWSGGTGELFF.